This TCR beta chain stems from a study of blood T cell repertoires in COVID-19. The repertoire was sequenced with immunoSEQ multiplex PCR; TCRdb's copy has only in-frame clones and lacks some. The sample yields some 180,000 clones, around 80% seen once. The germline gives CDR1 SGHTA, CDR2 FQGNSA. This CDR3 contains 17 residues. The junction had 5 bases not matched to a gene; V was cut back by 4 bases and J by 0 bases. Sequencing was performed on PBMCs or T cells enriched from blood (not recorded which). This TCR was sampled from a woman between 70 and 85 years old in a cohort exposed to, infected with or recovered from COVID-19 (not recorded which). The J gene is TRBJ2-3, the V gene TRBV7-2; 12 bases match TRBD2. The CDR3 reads CASSYLAGGPSTDTQYF. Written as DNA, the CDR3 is TGTGCCAGCAGCTACCTAGCGGGAGGGCCGAGCACAGATACGCAGTATTTT.